These 10 T cell receptor beta chains came from one sample sequenced in a study of cytomegalovirus exposure and HLA in healthy donors. PCR primers comprised 60 Vbeta and 13 Jbeta primers. Data came from immunoSEQ multiplex PCR; TCRdb stores just in-frame clones and leaves some out. The sample holds under 200,000 clones, 12% seen once. Sequences were obtained from PBMCs. These receptors were taken from a man in his fifties or sixties in good health and CMV-seropositive.

The genes are TRBV15 and TRBJ2-5; 9 positions agree with TRBD2. V was clipped by 5 bases and J by 9 bases; unmatched bases: 13. The CDR3 is 15 residues long. The V gene's germline CDR1 is LNHNV and CDR2 YYDKDF (reference sequence). As DNA, the CDR3 is TGTGCCACCAGCGGAGGGACTAGCCAGATGGAGGCCCAGTACTTC. Protein: CATSGGTSQMEAQYF.

A remark on this clone: Within the sample, other DNA sequences also encode this same CDR3. CDR3 coding DNA: TGTGCCAGCAGTTCTTCAGAAAGGGGGCCAGATACGCAGTATTTT. Its protein is CASSSSERGPDTQYF. The chain uses TRBV6-6 and TRBJ2-3; 7 nucleotides agree with TRBD1. Looked up from germline, CDR1 is MNHNY and CDR2 is SVGAGI (reference sequence). This CDR3 is 15 amino acids long. V was pared by 4 bases and J by 4 bases, with 8 bases of the junction left unmatched.

This clone has only a few counts. The V and J genes are TRBV10-3 and TRBJ2-7, with 7 bases identical to TRBD1. CDR3 length: 14 residues. V lost 5 bases to trimming and J lost 0 bases; unmatched junction nucleotides: 4. CDR1 ENHRY and CDR2 SYGVKD come from the germline V gene. CDR3 sequence (DNA): TGTGCCATCAGTCCGGCAGGGGGCTCCTACGAGCAGTACTTC. Translated, it gives CAISPAGGSYEQYF.

The DNA of the CDR3 is TGTGCCAGCAGCTCACAGGGAAATGAAAAACTGTTTTTT. Protein product: CASSSQGNEKLFF. The chain links TRBV7-9 to TRBJ1-4; the D gene is possibly TRBD1 (6 bases). Trimming shortened V by 4 bases and J by 5 bases, and 8 bases separated the two germline ends. This CDR3 has 13 residues. Germline assignment: CDR1 SEHNR and CDR2 FQNEAQ (reference sequence).

Only a few counts were recorded for this clone. V usage is TRBV15 and J usage is TRBJ1-1; tentatively, D is TRBD1 (6 bases). Trimming left V 5 bases short and J 11 bases short, with 18 bases between. This CDR3 has 13 amino acids. The V gene's germline CDR1 is LNHNV and CDR2 YYDKDF (reference sequence). The CDR3: CATSGPSRGWAFF. CDR3 bases: TGTGCCACCAGCGGACCATCCAGGGGTTGGGCTTTCTTT.

This clone has just a few counts. The chain employs TRBV7-9 and TRBJ1-1, with TRBD1 matching over 10 bases. Germline V gene lookup returns CDR1 SEHNR and CDR2 FQNEAQ (reference sequence). Trimming removed 4 bases from V and 5 bases from J; junction bases left unmatched: 10. The CDR3 has 16 amino acids. The CDR3 here is CASSWDRGSRGTEAFF. The CDR3 nucleotides are TGTGCCAGCAGCTGGGACAGGGGCTCCAGGGGGACTGAAGCTTTCTTT.

CDR3 residues: CASSIDLLGAGNQPQHF. In DNA, the CDR3 is TGTGCCAGTAGTATAGATCTATTGGGGGCAGGTAATCAGCCCCAGCATTTT. J is TRBJ1-5 and V is TRBV19, with a tentative D call TRBD1 (6 bases). This CDR3 spans 17 amino acids. V was trimmed by 0 bases and J by 4 bases, leaving 16 bases between them. Per the germline V gene, CDR1 is LNHDA and CDR2 is SQIVND (reference sequence).

This clone was picked up a small number of times. J is TRBJ1-2 and V is TRBV2; tentative D call: TRBD1 (6 bases). V lost 6 bases and J lost 3, with 14 bases in between. The CDR3 loop spans 14 amino acids. The germline V gene has CDR1 SNHLY and CDR2 FYNNEI. The CDR3 sequence: CASRPGERYYGYTF. The CDR3, as DNA: TGTGCCAGCAGACCAGGGGAAAGGTACTATGGCTACACCTTC.

The chain couples TRBV28 to TRBJ2-5, with 10 bases that match TRBD1. Losses at the gene ends were 5 bases for V and 6 bases for J; bases not matched to a gene: 3. Per germline, CDR1 MDHEN and CDR2 SYDVKM. The CDR3 has 13 amino acids. In DNA, the CDR3 is TGTGCCAGCAGTAGGGACAGGGGTCAGACCCAGTACTTC. Its protein is CASSRDRGQTQYF.

For the CDR3, the DNA is TGTGCCTGGAGTGTATCGGGGGATGAGCAGTTCTTC. Residues: CAWSVSGDEQFF. The gene calls are TRBV30 and TRBJ2-1; a weak D match, TRBD2 (6 bases). From germline, CDR1 is GTSNPN and CDR2 SVGIG (reference sequence). The ends were cut back, 0 bases at V and 8 bases at J, with 8 bases in the middle. The CDR3 covers 12 residues.